The rows below give T cell receptor beta chains drawn from one sample of a study of prognosis after radiotherapy for stage I lung cancer. One entry per CDR3 protein results from TCRdb running MiXCR on the multiplex PCR reads. The sample contains more than 25,000 distinct CDR3 sequences, about 34% of which appear only once. Sample: PBMCs, taken before or after stereotactic body radiation therapy (not recorded which). Receptors were obtained from a donor at least 50 years old with non-small cell lung cancer. The CDR3 runs from the conserved cysteine through the conserved F or W. D genes are given only for firm matches. Clone size is stated in some rows and not others, as once, few, many or a class when expanded.

>TRBD1|many|TRBJ1-1|TRBV6-1
TGTGCCAGCAGCTCCGGACAGGGGGCGTTGAACACTGAAGCTTTCTTT
CASSSGQGALNTEAFF
>TRBD1|many|TRBJ1-2|TRBV15
TGTGCCACCAGCGTCCGGACAGGGAGTGGCTACACCTTC
CATSVRTGSGYTF
>TRBD1|-|TRBJ1-4|TRBV7-2
TGTGCCAGCAGCTTAGACCAGGGGGGTGAAAAACTGTTTTTT
CASSLDQGGEKLFF
>-|many|TRBJ1-6|TRBV27
TGTGCCAGCAGCCTCCGGCAGTCCTATAATTCACCCCTCCACTTT
CASSLRQSYNSPLHF
>-|many|TRBJ2-3|TRBV5-1
TGCGCCAGCAGCTTTTCGGGACTCTGGGGTAACTGGGGAACGCAGTATTTT
CASSFSGLWGNWGTQYF
>TRBD1|-|TRBJ2-2|TRBV19
TGTGCCAGTTCCCCGACAGGGATACACACCGGGGAGCTGTTTTTT
CASSPTGIHTGELFF
>-|-|TRBJ1-2|TRBV20-1
TGCAGTGCTAGAGGCGTTGGGGCTGCCCCTAACTATGGCTACACCTTC
CSARGVGAAPNYGYTF
>-|many|TRBJ2-7|TRBV7-3
TGTGCCAGCAGCTTACCTCGGGCAGGGCGCTCCGACGAGCAGTACTTC
CASSLPRAGRSDEQYF
>TRBD1|many|TRBJ2-1|TRBV24-1
TGTGCCACCTCACCACCCGGGACAGGGGGTATGAGTGAGCAGTTCTTC
CATSPPGTGGMSEQFF
>-|many|TRBJ1-6|TRBV19
TGTGCCAGTAGTATGGTCAGGATCAATTCACCCCTCCACTTT
CASSMVRINSPLHF
>-|many|TRBJ1-2|TRBV9
TGTGCCAGCAGCGTGTGGCAGGACGGGCGCGGCTACACCTTC
CASSVWQDGRGYTF
>TRBD1|many|TRBJ2-4|TRBV28
TGTGCCAGCAGTACCTACGGACAGGGTGTGGGCTTC
CASSTYGQGVGF
>TRBD1|many|TRBJ1-1|TRBV24-1
TGTGCCACCAGTGAGACAGGGGGAGACACTGAAGCTTTCTTT
CATSETGGDTEAFF
>-|-|TRBJ1-2|TRBV6-5
TGTGCCAGCAGTTACTCGAGTCAAGGGCTTGATGGCTACACCTTC
CASSYSSQGLDGYTF
>-|many|TRBJ1-4|TRBV4-2
TGTGCCAGCAGCCAAGGTCACGATGGAGAAAAACTGTTTTTT
CASSQGHDGEKLFF
>-|-|TRBJ1-1|TRBV29-1
TGCAGCGTTGCTGGTTTCCCCGTGACAGTCAACACTGAAGCTTTCTTT
CSVAGFPVTVNTEAFF
>TRBD1|many|TRBJ2-5|TRBV6-2/TRBV6-3
TGTGCCACCCTTGTACAGGGGGCCCAAGAGACCCAGTACTTC
CATLVQGAQETQYF
>-|many|TRBJ1-3|TRBV28
TGTGCCAGCAGTTTTTGGGGGATCGGAAACACCATATATTTT
CASSFWGIGNTIYF
>-|many|TRBJ2-1|TRBV6-2/TRBV6-3
TGTGCCAGCAGTGGACTGCCCGACAATGAGCAGTTCTTC
CASSGLPDNEQFF
>TRBD2|many|TRBJ2-7|TRBV5-1
TGCGCCAGTTTTGGGGGCCTAGCGGGAGGTTCCTACGAGCAGTACTTC
CASFGGLAGGSYEQYF
>-|few|TRBJ2-7|TRBV3-1
TGTGCCAGCAGCCCTAGGGTCGGGGGATACGAGCAGTACTTC
CASSPRVGGYEQYF
>-|many|TRBJ2-1|TRBV30
TGTGCCTGGAGTCGGGGCAATGAGCAGTTCTTC
CAWSRGNEQFF
>-|many|TRBJ1-6|TRBV19
TGTGCCAGTAGTATCAGTCAGGGGCCACATTCACCCCTCCACTTT
CASSISQGPHSPLHF
>TRBD2|many|TRBJ2-1|TRBV20-1
TGCAGTGCTACAGCACTAGCGGGAGTTGGATACAATGAGCAGTTCTTC
CSATALAGVGYNEQFF
>TRBD1|many|TRBJ2-7|TRBV15
TGTGCCACCAGCAGAGATTTGGGACAGGCCTACGAGCAGTACTTC
CATSRDLGQAYEQYF
>TRBD2|many|TRBJ2-1|TRBV24-1
TGTGCCACCAGTGGGACTAGCGGGGACAATGAGCAGTTCTTC
CATSGTSGDNEQFF
>-|-|TRBJ2-7|TRBV7-2
TGTGTCAGCAGCTTAGCAGTCCTTAGCTACGAGCAGTACTTC
CVSSLAVLSYEQYF
>-|many|TRBJ1-1|TRBV7-9
TGTGCCAGCAGCTACCACTTTGGGGGCAGGACTGAAGCTTTCTTT
CASSYHFGGRTEAFF
>-|many|TRBJ2-1|TRBV7-3
TGTGCCAGCAGCTCAGACCCTAATGAGCAGTTCTTC
CASSSDPNEQFF
>-|-|TRBJ2-1|TRBV2
TGTGCCAGCAGTTGCCTTACTGGCGGTAGAGGCGATGAGCAGTTCTTC
CASSCLTGGRGDEQFF
>-|many|TRBJ2-2|TRBV12-3/TRBV12-4
TGTGCCAGCAGTTTAAGGCGCAGGTCCCTAATGAACACCGGGGAGCTGTTTTTT
CASSLRRRSLMNTGELFF
>TRBD2|-|TRBJ2-1|TRBV4-1
TGCGCCAGCAGCCACCCACCCACCCGGCTTAGCGGGGATTACAATGAGCAGTTCTTC
CASSHPPTRLSGDYNEQFF
>-|few|TRBJ1-1|TRBV12-3/TRBV12-4
TGTGCCAGCAGTTTCGCAAGCCGGGCTGAAGCTTTCTTT
CASSFASRAEAFF
>-|medium-sized|TRBJ2-1|TRBV2
TGTGCCAGCGCCCCTCTTGCGGAAACCTACAATGAGCAGTTCTTC
CASAPLAETYNEQFF
>-|many|TRBJ2-1|TRBV18
TGTGCCAGCGCCCCCGGACAGATCAATGAGCAGTTCTTC
CASAPGQINEQFF
>-|-|TRBJ2-7|TRBV12-3/TRBV12-4
TGTGCCAGCAGCTCAGACAGAAACTACGAGCAGTACTTC
CASSSDRNYEQYF
>-|-|TRBJ1-1|TRBV29-1
TGCAGCGCAAGGGAAGGAACCATGAACACTGAAGCTTTCTTT
CSAREGTMNTEAFF
>TRBD1|many|TRBJ1-5|TRBV9
TGTGCCAGCAGCGCAGGACAGGGCTTTCAGCCCCAGCATTTT
CASSAGQGFQPQHF
>TRBD2|many|TRBJ2-1|TRBV6-2/TRBV6-3
TGTGCCAGCAGTTACTCGATGGCTAGCGGGGTCTACAATGAGCAGTTCTTC
CASSYSMASGVYNEQFF
>TRBD2|many|TRBJ2-1|TRBV7-3
TGTGCCAGCAGCAGGGGACTAGCGGAATACAATGAGCAGTTCTTC
CASSRGLAEYNEQFF
>-|few|TRBJ2-5|TRBV4-1
TGCGCCAGCAGCCAAGCAGGGGCCCGAGAGACCCAGTACTTC
CASSQAGARETQYF
>-|many|TRBJ2-5|TRBV5-1
TGCGCCAGCAGCTTGGAGTCAGGGGGGGAAGAGACCCAGTACTTC
CASSLESGGEETQYF
>-|many|TRBJ2-5|TRBV28
TGTGCCAGCAGACAGAGCCCTAGCGACCAAGAGACCCAGTACTTC
CASRQSPSDQETQYF
>TRBD1|many|TRBJ2-1|TRBV15
TGTGCCACCAGCAGAGAGGGAAGCCGGGACAGGGGCTACAATGAGCAGTTCTTC
CATSREGSRDRGYNEQFF
>-|many|TRBJ2-7|TRBV5-1
TGCGCCAGCAGCTTAACTTCCTCGGGTACCTACGAGCAGTACTTC
CASSLTSSGTYEQYF
>-|-|TRBJ2-4|TRBV5-6
TGTGCCAGCAGCTTGGGAGGGACAAGTGTCTTC
CASSLGGTSVF
>TRBD2|many|TRBJ2-7|TRBV15
TGTGCCACCAGAGGACTAGCGGGTTCCTACGAGCAGTACTTC
CATRGLAGSYEQYF
>-|many|TRBJ1-4|TRBV5-4
TGTGCCAGCAGCTTTTCCAGTACAGGGAACGAAAAACTGTTTTTT
CASSFSSTGNEKLFF
>TRBD1|many|TRBJ2-5|TRBV27
TGTGCCAGCAGTGTACAGGGGGCGTCGGAGACCCAGTACTTC
CASSVQGASETQYF
>TRBD2|-|TRBJ2-7|TRBV5-1
TGCGCCAGCAGCGAGGGACGGGAGGGCTGGCAGCAGTACTTC
CASSEGREGWQQYF
>-|many|TRBJ2-1|TRBV19
TGTGCCAGTAGCCCTTACGTGTCCCCTGAGCAGTTCTTC
CASSPYVSPEQFF
>-|-|TRBJ1-1|TRBV4-2
TGTGCCAGCAGCCCGTTTACGAGTTCCGGGTACGAAGGGAGTGAAGCTTTCTTT
CASSPFTSSGYEGSEAFF
>-|few|TRBJ2-1|TRBV14
TGTGCCAGCAGCCTCCGAGGTCAACTACCGCCATACAGTGAGCAGTTCTTC
CASSLRGQLPPYSEQFF
>TRBD2|-|TRBJ2-3|TRBV27
TGTGCCAGCAGTTTGGGGACTAGCGTACGGCCAGATACTCAGTATTTT
CASSLGTSVRPDTQYF
>-|many|TRBJ2-7|TRBV10-3
TGTGCCATCAGAGGGGAGGCTGTCGAGCAGTACTTC
CAIRGEAVEQYF
>TRBD2|many|TRBJ2-5|TRBV20-1
TGCAGTGCCCCGGAACCAGCGGGACAAGAGACCCAGTACTTC
CSAPEPAGQETQYF
>TRBD2|many|TRBJ2-5|TRBV11-3
TGTGCCAGCAGCTTAGCAGCGGGATCAGAGACCCAGTACTTC
CASSLAAGSETQYF
>TRBD1|many|TRBJ1-2|TRBV3-1
TGTGCCAGCAGCCAAGATGCCGGACAGGACCGGCTCTACACCTTC
CASSQDAGQDRLYTF